The 21 T cell receptor beta chains below all came from one sample that was sequenced in a study of tumor and adjacent non-tumor tissue in lung cancer. The library came from three nested PCR rounds adapted from ARM-PCR protocols. MiXCR, run by TCRdb on the multiplex PCR reads, gives a single entry per CDR3 protein. Among 70,000 to 95,000 distinct CDR3 sequences listed, over 65% were seen once. No cell sorting was done before RNA was extracted from the tissue. More than 3 cm separated this lung sample from the edge of the tumor. Sequenced material: distant non-tumor lung tissue. The receptors derive from a man aged 65 to 85 with non-small cell lung cancer.

The V call is TRBV20-1, the J call TRBJ1-6, with a tentative D call TRBD1 (6 bases). The V and J ends lost 5 bases and 9 bases respectively, with 20 bases between them. In germline, CDR1 is DFQATT, CDR2 SNEGSKA (reference sequence). CDR3 length: 15 residues. CDR3 protein: CSARSDSLHSSPLHF. The DNA for the CDR3 is TGCAGTGCTCGTTCGGACAGCCTCCATAGTTCACCCCTCCACTTT.

This clonotype has a single count. The genes are TRBV28 and TRBJ1-1; TRBD1 agrees at 11 bases. Germline CDR1 MDHEN, CDR2 SYDVKM. The CDR3 contains 15 residues. Trimming removed 9 bases from V and 7 bases from J; junction bases left unmatched: 13. CDR3 residues: CASSRVGQGAVEAFF. The DNA of the CDR3 is TGTGCCAGTAGCCGCGTTGGACAGGGGGCGGTTGAAGCTTTCTTT.

As regards this clonotype: The junction departs from germline at one end; a sequencing error may be responsible. In DNA form, the CDR3 reads TGCACCAGCAGCCACACCACCAAGGGGTTCTACAAGCAGTACTTC. As protein: CTSSHTTKGFYKQYF. The V and J genes are TRBV4-3 and TRBJ2-7; TRBD1 is a possible D gene (5 bases). The germline V gene encodes CDR1 LGHNA and CDR2 YSLEER. The CDR3 extends over 15 amino acids.

Details on this clonotype: A read error may produce the germline difference seen at one junction end. In DNA, the CDR3 is TGTGCCAGCAGCCGCGGACAGGGAGGGAACACTGAAGTTTTCTTT. Translation gives CASSRGQGGNTEVFF. The V and J genes are TRBV4-1 and TRBJ1-1; 8 bases align to TRBD1. The CDR3 loop spans 15 amino acids. Germline CDR1 is MGHRA and CDR2 is YSYEKL.

For this clonotype: Germline is not matched at one junction end, which may reflect a read error. V gene TRBV12-3 or TRBV12-4 combines with J gene TRBJ2-7; TRBD1 agrees at 10 bases. This CDR3 has 14 amino acids. CDR3 amino acids: CASSLTGGTSEQYF. CDR3 in DNA: TGCGCCAGCAGTTTGACAGGGGGCACGTCCGAGCAGTACTTC.

Comment on this clonotype: The junction departs from germline at one end; a sequencing error may be responsible. This chain links TRBV5-4 with TRBJ2-5, with 11 bases identical to TRBD2. Germline CDR1 and CDR2: SGHNT and YYREEE (reference sequence). The length of the CDR3 is 17 residues. In DNA form, the CDR3 reads TGCGCCAGCAGCATGGAGGGAATAGCGGGAGGGCGAGAGACCCAGTACTTC. This translates into CASSMEGIAGGRETQYF. The variable domain in full, completed from reference TRBV5-4 and TRBJ2-5, reads ETGVTQSPTHLIKTRGQQVTLRCSSQSGHNTVSWYQQALGQGPQFIFQYYREEENGRGNFPPRFSGLQFPNYSSELNVNALELDDSALYLCASSMEGIAGGRETQYFGPGTRLLVL.

This clonotype appeared a few times. A much more abundant neighbour one base away suggests this may be a read error. The rearrangement uses TRBV10-2 and TRBJ2-6, with TRBD1 as a possible D gene (5 bases). The CDR3 extends over 14 amino acids. CDR1 and CDR2 from the germline V gene are WSHSY and SAAADI. This chain's CDR3 is CASRADSGANILTF. CDR3 nucleotides: TGCGCCAGCAGGGCAGACTCTGGGGCCAACATCCTGACTTTC.

A remark on this clonotype: The junction does not match germline at one end; this may be a read error. The CDR3 DNA reads TGCGCCAGCACTTCCACACGAGGAGGCTACACCTTC. Translating it yields CASTSTRGGYTF. The chain has TRBV6-5 and TRBJ1-2; no clear D gene. The germline V gene encodes CDR1 MNHEY and CDR2 SVGAGI. The length of the CDR3 is 12 residues.

Details on this clonotype: Since the CDR3 does not end with the conserved phenylalanine or tryptophan, this likely comes from a read error. The rearrangement uses TRBV6-2 or TRBV6-3 and TRBJ2-1; maybe TRBD2 (5 bases). CDR1 and CDR2 from the germline V gene are MNHEY and SVGEGT. CDR3 length: 13 amino acids. The CDR3 nucleotides are TGTGCCAGCAACGGAGGCGGTTACAATAAGCAGTTCCTC. Amino acid sequence: CASNGGGYNKQFL.

As regards this clonotype: A read error may explain this, as a much larger clone is one base away. The chain is built from TRBV5-5 and TRBJ2-7; D uncertain. This CDR3 region has 13 residues. The V gene's germline CDR1 is SGHKS and CDR2 YYEKEE (reference sequence). In DNA form, the CDR3 reads TGTGCCAGCATCTTGGGTTCGTTTCCCGAGCAGTACTTC. It codes for CASILGSFPEQYF. Drawing the rest from reference TRBV5-5 and TRBJ2-7, the complete variable domain is DAGVTQSPTHLIKTRGQQVTLRCSPISGHKSVSWYQQVLGQGPQFIFQYYEKEERGRGNFPDRFSARQFPNYSSELNVNALLLGDSALYLCASILGSFPEQYFGPGTRLTVT.

A note on this clonotype: One end of the junction does not line up with germline, which may come from a read error. V usage is TRBV30 and J usage is TRBJ2-1; TRBD2 aligns across 8 bases. CDR1 is GTSNPN, CDR2 SVGIG, per germline (reference sequence). This CDR3 is 14 amino acids long. CDR3: CTWSVYSGGDEQFF. The CDR3 DNA is TGTACCTGGAGTGTATATTCGGGAGGGGATGAGCAGTTCTTC.

In the case of this clonotype: This likely comes from a read error, as the CDR3 has no conserved phenylalanine or tryptophan at its end. The genes are TRBV13 and TRBJ2-3, with a weak D call TRBD2 (5 bases). The CDR3 contains 13 residues. Germline loops: CDR1 PRHDT, CDR2 FYEKMQ (reference sequence). The CDR3 DNA sequence: TGTGCCAGCGAGATCGGAGGCACATATACGCAGTATTAT. Encoded protein: CASEIGGTYTQYY.

In the case of this clonotype: A single base separates this from a much larger clone, so it may be a read error. The V call is TRBV12-3 or TRBV12-4, the J call TRBJ2-3, with D perhaps matching TRBD1 or TRBD2 (5 bases each). V was cut by 2 bases and J by 5 bases, with 17 bases left in between. The CDR3 covers 16 residues. The CDR3 here is CASSLCLPGTGDTQYF. The CDR3 bases are TGTGCCAGCAGTTTATGTCTACCAGGGACCGGAGATACGCAGTATTTT.

Turning to this clonotype: One end of the junction is discordant with germline, which a read error may explain. The rearrangement joins TRBV14 to TRBJ2-1; 9 nucleotides line up with TRBD2. The CDR3 contains 17 residues. The germline V gene encodes CDR1 SGHDN and CDR2 FVKESK. The CDR3 sequence: CASSQELPSGIYNEHFF. The DNA for the CDR3 is TGTGCCAGTAGCCAAGAACTCCCTAGCGGGATATACAATGAGCACTTCTTC.

Worth noting for this clonotype: The junction differs from germline at one of its ends, possibly a read error. CDR3 DNA sequence: TGTGCCAACAAGGGAAGCGGGAGGGATGACCAGTTCTTC. As protein: CANKGSGRDDQFF. The chain employs TRBV6-2 or TRBV6-3 and TRBJ2-1, with 10 bases lining up with TRBD2. Germline assignment: CDR1 MNHEY and CDR2 SVGEGT. CDR3 length equals 13 residues.

CDR3 amino acids: CASSSSGTHCEQYF. Written as DNA, the CDR3 is TGTGCCAGCAGTTCCTCCGGGACCCACTGTGAGCAGTACTTC. The V gene is TRBV6-2 or TRBV6-3, the J gene TRBJ2-7; D might be TRBD1 or TRBD2, each matching 5 bases. The CDR3 has 14 amino acids. V shed 4 bases and J shed 7 bases, with 17 bases lying between them. From germline, CDR1 is MNHEY and CDR2 SVGEGT.

This clonotype appeared a few times. Given a much more abundant clone one base away, this may be a read error. This chain connects TRBV6-1 to TRBJ1-1; D is unclear. CDR3 length: 14 amino acids. Germline assignment: CDR1 MNHNS and CDR2 SASEGT. Trimming cost V 5 bases and J 0 bases, with 10 bases left between them. The CDR3 loop is CASSLEKVNTEAFF. In DNA, the CDR3 is TGTGCCAGCAGTCTTGAGAAAGTGAACACTGAAGCTTTCTTT.

With regard to this clonotype: This could be a read error, since a much larger clone is one nucleotide away. The genes are TRBV12-3 or TRBV12-4 and TRBJ2-3, with 10 positions matching TRBD1. V dropped 6 bases and J dropped 4; count of bases not matched to a gene: 7. The CDR3 covers 15 residues. The CDR3: CASRNDRGRSDTQYF. Written as DNA, the CDR3 is TGTGCCAGCAGAAACGACAGGGGGCGGTCAGATACGCAGTATTTT.

With regard to this clonotype: This may arise from a read error, as a much more abundant clone is one base away. The chain is built from TRBV10-3 and TRBJ2-7, with 7 nucleotides matching TRBD1. The V gene's germline CDR1 is ENHRY and CDR2 SYGVKD. The CDR3 extends over 13 amino acids. CDR3 region: CAISDGTDYQQYF. Here the CDR3 DNA reads TGTGCCATCAGTGATGGGACAGACTACCAGCAGTACTTC.

Turning to this clonotype: A read error may account for a junction end that differs from germline. This chain joins TRBV29-1 and TRBJ2-2, with 7 bases fitting TRBD2. The CDR3 length is 12 residues. Germline loops: CDR1 SQVTM, CDR2 ANQGSEA. CDR3 DNA sequence: TGCAGCGCCGAGCGGGGCACCGGGGAGCTGTATTTT. It encodes CSAERGTGELYF.

This chain uses TRBV12-3 or TRBV12-4 with TRBJ1-5; 12 nucleotides align to TRBD1. The CDR3 sequence is 15 residues long. Trimming took 7 bases from V and 5 from J; bases not matched to a gene: 6. The CDR3 DNA is TGTGCCAGCAACTTAGGGACAGGGGGCTATCAGCCCCAGCATTTT. This sequence encodes CASNLGTGGYQPQHF.